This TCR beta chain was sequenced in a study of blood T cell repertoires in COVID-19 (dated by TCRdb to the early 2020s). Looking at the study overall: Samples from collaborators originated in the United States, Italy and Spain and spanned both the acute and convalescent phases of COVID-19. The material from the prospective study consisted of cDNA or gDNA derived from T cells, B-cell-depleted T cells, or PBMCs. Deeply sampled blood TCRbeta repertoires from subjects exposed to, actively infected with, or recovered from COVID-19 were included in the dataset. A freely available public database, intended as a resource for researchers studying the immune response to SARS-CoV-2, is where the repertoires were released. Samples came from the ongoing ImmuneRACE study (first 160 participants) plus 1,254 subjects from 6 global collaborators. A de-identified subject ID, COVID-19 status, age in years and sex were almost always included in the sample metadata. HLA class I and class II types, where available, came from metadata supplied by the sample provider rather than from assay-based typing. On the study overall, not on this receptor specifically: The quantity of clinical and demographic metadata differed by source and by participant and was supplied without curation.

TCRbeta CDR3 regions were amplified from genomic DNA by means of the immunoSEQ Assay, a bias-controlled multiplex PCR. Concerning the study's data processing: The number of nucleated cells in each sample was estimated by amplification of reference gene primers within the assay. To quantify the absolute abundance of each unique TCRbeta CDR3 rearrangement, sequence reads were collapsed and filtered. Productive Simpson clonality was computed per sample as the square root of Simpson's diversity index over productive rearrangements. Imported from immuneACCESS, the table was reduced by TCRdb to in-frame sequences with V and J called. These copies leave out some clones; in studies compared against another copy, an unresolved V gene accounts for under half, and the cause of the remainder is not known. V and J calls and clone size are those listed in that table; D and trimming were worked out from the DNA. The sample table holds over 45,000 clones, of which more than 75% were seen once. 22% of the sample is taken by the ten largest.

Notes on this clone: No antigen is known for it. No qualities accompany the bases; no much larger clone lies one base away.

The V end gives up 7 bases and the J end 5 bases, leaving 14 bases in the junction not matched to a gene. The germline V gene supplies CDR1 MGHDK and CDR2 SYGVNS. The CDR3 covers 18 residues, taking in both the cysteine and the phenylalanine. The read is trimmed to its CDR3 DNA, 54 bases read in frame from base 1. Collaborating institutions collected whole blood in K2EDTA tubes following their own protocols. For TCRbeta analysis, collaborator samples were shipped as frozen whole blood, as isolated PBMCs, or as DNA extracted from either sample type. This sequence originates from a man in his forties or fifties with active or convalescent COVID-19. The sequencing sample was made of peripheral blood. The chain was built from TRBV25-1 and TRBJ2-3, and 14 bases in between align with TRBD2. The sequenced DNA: TGTGCCAGCAAATACGGGGGGACTAGCGGGAGATTGGGAGATACGCAGTATTTT. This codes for CASKYGGTSGRLGDTQYF.